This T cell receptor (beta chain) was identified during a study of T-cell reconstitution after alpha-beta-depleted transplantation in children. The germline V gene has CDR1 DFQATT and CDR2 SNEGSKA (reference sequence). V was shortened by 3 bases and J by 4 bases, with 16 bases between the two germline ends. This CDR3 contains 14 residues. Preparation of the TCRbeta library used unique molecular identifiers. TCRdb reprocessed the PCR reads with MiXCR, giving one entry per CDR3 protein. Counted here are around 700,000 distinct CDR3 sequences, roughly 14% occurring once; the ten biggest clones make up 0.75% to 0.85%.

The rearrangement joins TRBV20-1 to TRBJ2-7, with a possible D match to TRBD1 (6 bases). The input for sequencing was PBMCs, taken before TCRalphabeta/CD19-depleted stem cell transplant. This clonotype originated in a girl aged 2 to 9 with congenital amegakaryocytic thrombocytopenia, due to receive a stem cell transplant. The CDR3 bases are TGCAGTGCTAGTAAACCATCAGGGGCGTACGAGCAGTACTTC. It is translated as CSASKPSGAYEQYF.